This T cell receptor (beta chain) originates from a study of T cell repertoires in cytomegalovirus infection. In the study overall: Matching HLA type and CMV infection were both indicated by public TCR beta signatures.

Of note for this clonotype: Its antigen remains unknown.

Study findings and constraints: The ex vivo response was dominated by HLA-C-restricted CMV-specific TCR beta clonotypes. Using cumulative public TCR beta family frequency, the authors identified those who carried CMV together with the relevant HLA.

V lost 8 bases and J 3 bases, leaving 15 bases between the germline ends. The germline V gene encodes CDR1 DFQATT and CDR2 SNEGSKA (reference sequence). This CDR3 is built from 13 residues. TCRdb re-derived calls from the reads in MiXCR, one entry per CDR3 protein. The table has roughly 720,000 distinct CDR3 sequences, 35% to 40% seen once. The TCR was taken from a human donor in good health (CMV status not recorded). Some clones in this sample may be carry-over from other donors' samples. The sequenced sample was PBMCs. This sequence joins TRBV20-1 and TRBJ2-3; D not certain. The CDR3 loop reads CSQPSPQTDTQYF. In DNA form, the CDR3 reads TGCAGTCAACCCTCGCCGCAGACAGATACGCAGTATTTT.